A selection of T cell receptor beta chains follows, all from one sample in a study of cytomegalovirus exposure and HLA in healthy donors. The protocol was immunoSEQ multiplex PCR, while the TCRdb copy is restricted to in-frame clones and leaves out a portion. The data contain roughly 170,000 clones, around four fifths of them singletons. Sequencing was carried out using PBMCs. Receptors originate from a girl under 18 in good health and CMV-seropositive. CDR3s include the opening cysteine and the closing phenylalanine or tryptophan. Fields, in order: CDR3 protein, CDR3 length, V gene, J gene.

CDR3 protein: CASSNSFSTDTQYF; CDR3 length: 14; V gene: TRBV19; J gene: TRBJ2-3
CDR3 protein: CASSPGAGSDTEAFF; CDR3 length: 15; V gene: TRBV5-1; J gene: TRBJ1-1
CDR3 protein: CASTGPGNTIYF; CDR3 length: 12; V gene: TRBV6-5; J gene: TRBJ1-3
CDR3 protein: CASSLSTRGIFQPQHF; CDR3 length: 16; V gene: TRBV19; J gene: TRBJ1-5
CDR3 protein: CASSYSRGGTEAFF; CDR3 length: 14; V gene: TRBV6-5; J gene: TRBJ1-1
CDR3 protein: CASSLGQAIYYEQYF; CDR3 length: 15; V gene: TRBV5-5; J gene: TRBJ2-7
CDR3 protein: CASSPDRGINYGYTF; CDR3 length: 15; V gene: TRBV5-6; J gene: TRBJ1-2
CDR3 protein: CASSPDRGKDTEAFF; CDR3 length: 15; V gene: TRBV11-3; J gene: TRBJ1-1
CDR3 protein: CASSPTTSGNTIYF; CDR3 length: 14; V gene: TRBV19; J gene: TRBJ1-3
CDR3 protein: CASSDGLAGGSTDTQYF; CDR3 length: 17; V gene: TRBV9; J gene: TRBJ2-3
CDR3 protein: CASTTGRDTGELFF; CDR3 length: 14; V gene: TRBV6-1; J gene: TRBJ2-2
CDR3 protein: CASSQDRLAGTHNEQFF; CDR3 length: 17; V gene: TRBV14; J gene: TRBJ2-1
CDR3 protein: CAISESVLLARHYTF; CDR3 length: 15; V gene: TRBV10-3; J gene: TRBJ1-2
CDR3 protein: CASSQVPGNSNQPQHF; CDR3 length: 16; V gene: TRBV4-1; J gene: TRBJ1-5
CDR3 protein: CASSDAQGFEKLFF; CDR3 length: 14; V gene: TRBV2; J gene: TRBJ1-4
CDR3 protein: CAINPGQGNEQFF; CDR3 length: 13; V gene: TRBV10-3; J gene: TRBJ2-1
CDR3 protein: CASRPQVNTGELFF; CDR3 length: 14; V gene: TRBV6-5; J gene: TRBJ2-2